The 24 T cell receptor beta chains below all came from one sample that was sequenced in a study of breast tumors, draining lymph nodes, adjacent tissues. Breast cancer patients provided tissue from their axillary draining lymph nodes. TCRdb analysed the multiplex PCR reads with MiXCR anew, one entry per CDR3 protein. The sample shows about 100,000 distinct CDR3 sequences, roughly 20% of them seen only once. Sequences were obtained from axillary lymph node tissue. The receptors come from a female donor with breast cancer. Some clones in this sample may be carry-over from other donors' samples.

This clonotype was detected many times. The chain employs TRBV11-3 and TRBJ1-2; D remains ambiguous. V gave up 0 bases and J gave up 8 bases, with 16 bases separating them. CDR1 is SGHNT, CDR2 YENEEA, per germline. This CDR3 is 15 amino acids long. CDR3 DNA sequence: TGTGCCAGCAGCTTAGATCGTCAGAGGGTTCACGGCTACACCTTC. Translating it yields CASSLDRQRVHGYTF.

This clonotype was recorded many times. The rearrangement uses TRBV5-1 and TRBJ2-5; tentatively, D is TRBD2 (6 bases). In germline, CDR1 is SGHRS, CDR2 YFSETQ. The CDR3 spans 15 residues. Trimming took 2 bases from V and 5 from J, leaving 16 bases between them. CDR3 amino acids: CASSLLAASSETQYF. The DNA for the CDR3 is TGCGCCAGCAGCTTATTAGCGGCCAGCTCCGAGACCCAGTACTTC.

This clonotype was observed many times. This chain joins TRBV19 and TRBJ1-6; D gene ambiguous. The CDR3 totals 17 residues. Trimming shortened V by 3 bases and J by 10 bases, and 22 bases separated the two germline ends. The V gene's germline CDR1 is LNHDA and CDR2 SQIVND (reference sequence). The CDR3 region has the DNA TGTGCCAGTAGTATCCCTCCTCTCGAGGGTTGGCGGTCACCCCTCCACTTT. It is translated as CASSIPPLEGWRSPLHF.

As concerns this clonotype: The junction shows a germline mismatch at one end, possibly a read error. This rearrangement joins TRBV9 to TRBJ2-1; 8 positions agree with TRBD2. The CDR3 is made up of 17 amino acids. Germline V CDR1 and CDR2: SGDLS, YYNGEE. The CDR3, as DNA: TGTGCCAGCAGCGCCTCTTCGGGGGGGGCGGGTTTCAATGAGCAGTCCTTC. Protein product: CASSASSGGAGFNEQSF.

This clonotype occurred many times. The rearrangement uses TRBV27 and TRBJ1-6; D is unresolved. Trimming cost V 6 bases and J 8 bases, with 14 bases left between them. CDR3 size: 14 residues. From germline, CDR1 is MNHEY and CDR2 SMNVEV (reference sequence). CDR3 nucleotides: TGTGCCAGCAGCCGAGAGAGGTTGCATTCACCCCTCCACTTT. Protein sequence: CASSRERLHSPLHF.

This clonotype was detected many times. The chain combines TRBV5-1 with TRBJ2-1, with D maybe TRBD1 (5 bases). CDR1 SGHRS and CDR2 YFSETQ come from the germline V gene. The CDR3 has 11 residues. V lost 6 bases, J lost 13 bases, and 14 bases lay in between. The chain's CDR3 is CASTKDRTQFF. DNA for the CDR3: TGCGCCAGCACCAAGGACCGGACACAGTTCTTC. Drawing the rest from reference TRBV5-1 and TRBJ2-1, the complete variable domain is KAGVTQTPRYLIKTRGQQVTLSCSPISGHRSVSWYQQTPGQGLQFLFEYFSETQRNKGNFPGRFSGRQFSNSRSEMNVSTLELGDSALYLCASTKDRTQFFGPGTRLTVL.

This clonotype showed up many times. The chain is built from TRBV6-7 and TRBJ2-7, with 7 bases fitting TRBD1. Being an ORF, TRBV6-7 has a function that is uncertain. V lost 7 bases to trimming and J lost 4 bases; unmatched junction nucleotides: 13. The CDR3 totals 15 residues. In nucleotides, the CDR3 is TGTGCCAGCAACCGACAGGGTCCGTCCCCTTACGAGCAGTACTTC. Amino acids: CASNRQGPSPYEQYF.

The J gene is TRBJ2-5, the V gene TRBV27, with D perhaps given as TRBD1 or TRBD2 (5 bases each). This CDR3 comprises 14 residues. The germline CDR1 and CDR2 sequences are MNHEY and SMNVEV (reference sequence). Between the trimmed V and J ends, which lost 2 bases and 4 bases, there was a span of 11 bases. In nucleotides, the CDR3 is TGTGCCAGCAGTTTAAGAGGGGAGACAGAGACCCAGTACTTC. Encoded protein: CASSLRGETETQYF.

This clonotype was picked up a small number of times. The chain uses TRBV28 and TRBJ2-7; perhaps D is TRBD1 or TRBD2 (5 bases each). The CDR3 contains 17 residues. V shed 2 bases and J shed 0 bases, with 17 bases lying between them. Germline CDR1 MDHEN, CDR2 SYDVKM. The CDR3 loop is CASSLTPPGPSSYEQYF. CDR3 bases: TGTGCCAGCAGTTTAACCCCTCCGGGACCAAGCTCCTACGAGCAGTACTTC.

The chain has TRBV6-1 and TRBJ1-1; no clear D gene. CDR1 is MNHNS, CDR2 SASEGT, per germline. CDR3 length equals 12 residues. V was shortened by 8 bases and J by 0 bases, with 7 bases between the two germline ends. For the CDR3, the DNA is TGTGCCAGCGTAGGTATGAACACTGAAGCTTTCTTT. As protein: CASVGMNTEAFF.

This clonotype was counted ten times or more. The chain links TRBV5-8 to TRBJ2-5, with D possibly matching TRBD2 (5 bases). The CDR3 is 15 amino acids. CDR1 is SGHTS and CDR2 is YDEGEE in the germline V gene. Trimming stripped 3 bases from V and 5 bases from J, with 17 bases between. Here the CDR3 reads CASSSGPTLAETQYF. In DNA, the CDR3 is TGTGCCAGCAGCTCGGGCCCCACGTTAGCGGAGACCCAGTACTTC.

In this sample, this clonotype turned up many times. CDR3 in DNA: TGTGCCAGCAGTTTATACCGGGACTACGAGCAGTACTTC. Translated, it gives CASSLYRDYEQYF. The V gene is TRBV27, the J gene TRBJ2-7, with D tentatively TRBD2 (5 bases). Deletions cut 1 base from V and 3 bases from J, with 7 bases between. The CDR3 has 13 amino acids. Germline assignment: CDR1 MNHEY and CDR2 SMNVEV (reference sequence).

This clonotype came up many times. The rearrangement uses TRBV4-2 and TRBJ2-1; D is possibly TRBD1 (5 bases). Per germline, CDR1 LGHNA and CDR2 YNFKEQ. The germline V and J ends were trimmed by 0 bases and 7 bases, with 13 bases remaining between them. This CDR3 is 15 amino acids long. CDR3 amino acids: CASSQDGQGRNEQFF. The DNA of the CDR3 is TGTGCCAGCAGCCAAGATGGGCAGGGTCGGAATGAGCAGTTCTTC.

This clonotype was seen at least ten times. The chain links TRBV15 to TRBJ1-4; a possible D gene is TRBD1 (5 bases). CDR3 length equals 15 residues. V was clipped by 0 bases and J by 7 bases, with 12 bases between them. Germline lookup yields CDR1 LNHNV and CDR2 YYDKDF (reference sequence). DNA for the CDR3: TGTGCCACCAGCAGAGATCCGGGGGGAGGTGAAAAACTGTTTTTT. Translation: CATSRDPGGGEKLFF.

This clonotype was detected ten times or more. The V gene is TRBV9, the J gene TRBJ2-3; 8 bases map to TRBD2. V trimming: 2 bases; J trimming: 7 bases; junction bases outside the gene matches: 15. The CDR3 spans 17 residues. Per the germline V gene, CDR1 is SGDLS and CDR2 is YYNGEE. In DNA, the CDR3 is TGTGCCAGCAGCGTTGATGCGGCCCGGGGGGGCGTGAATACGCAGTATTTT. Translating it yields CASSVDAARGGVNTQYF.

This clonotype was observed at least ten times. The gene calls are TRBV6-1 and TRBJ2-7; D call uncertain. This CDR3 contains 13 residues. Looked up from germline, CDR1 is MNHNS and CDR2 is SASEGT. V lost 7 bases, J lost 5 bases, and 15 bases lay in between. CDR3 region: CASILWATHEQYF. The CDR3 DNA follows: TGTGCCAGCATTTTGTGGGCCACCCACGAGCAGTACTTC.

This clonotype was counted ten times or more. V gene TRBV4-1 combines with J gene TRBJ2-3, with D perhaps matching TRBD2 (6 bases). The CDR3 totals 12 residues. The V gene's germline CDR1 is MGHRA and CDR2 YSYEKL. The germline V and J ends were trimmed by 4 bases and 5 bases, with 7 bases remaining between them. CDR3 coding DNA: TGCGCCAGCAGCCCGCGGGAAGATACGCAGTATTTT. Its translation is CASSPREDTQYF.

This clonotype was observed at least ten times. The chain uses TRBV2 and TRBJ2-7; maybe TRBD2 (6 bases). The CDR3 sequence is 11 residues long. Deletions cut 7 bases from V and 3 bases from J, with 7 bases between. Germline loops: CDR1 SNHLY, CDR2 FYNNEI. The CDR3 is CASIGGYEQYF. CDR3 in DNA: TGTGCCAGCATCGGGGGCTACGAGCAGTACTTC.

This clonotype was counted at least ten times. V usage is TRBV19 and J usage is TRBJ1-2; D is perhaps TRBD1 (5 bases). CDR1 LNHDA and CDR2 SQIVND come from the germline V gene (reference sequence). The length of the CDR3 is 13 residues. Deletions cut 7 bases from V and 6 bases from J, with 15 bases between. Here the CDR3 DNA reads TGTGCCAGTAATTCTAGAGAGGGGAATGGCTACACCTTC. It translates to CASNSREGNGYTF.

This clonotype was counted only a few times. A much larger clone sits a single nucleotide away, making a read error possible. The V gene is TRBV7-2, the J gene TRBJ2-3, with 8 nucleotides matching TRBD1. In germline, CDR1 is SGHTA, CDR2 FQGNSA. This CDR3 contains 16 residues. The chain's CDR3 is CASSFAGTGRSDTQCF. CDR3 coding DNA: TGTGCCAGCAGCTTTGCCGGGACAGGCCGATCGGATACGCAGTGTTTT.

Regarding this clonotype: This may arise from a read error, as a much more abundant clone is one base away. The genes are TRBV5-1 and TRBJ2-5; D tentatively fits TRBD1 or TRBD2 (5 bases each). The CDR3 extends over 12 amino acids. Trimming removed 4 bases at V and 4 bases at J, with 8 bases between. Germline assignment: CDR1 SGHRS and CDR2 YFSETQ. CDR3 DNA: TGCGCCAGCAGCGAGGGACGAGAGACCCAGTACTTC. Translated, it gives CASSEGRETQYF.

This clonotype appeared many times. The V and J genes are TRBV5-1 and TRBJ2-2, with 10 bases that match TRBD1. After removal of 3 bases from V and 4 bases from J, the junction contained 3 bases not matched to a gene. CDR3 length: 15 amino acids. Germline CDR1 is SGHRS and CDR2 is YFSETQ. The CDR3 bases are TGCGCCAGCAGCTCCGGGACAGGGGCCACCGGGGAGCTGTTTTTT. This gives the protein CASSSGTGATGELFF.

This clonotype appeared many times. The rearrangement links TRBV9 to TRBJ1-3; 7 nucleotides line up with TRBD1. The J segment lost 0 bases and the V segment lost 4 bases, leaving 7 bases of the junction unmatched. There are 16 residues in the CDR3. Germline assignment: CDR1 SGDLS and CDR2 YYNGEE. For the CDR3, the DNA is TGTGCCAGCAGCCCAAGACAGGGAGACTCTGGAAACACCATATATTTT. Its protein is CASSPRQGDSGNTIYF.

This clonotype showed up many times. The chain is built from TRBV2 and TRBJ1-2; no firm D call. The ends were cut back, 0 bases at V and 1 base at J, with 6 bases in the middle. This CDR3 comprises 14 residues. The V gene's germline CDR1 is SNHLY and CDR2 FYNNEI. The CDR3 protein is CASSEAGINYGYTF. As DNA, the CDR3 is TGTGCCAGCAGTGAAGCAGGAATTAACTATGGCTACACCTTC.